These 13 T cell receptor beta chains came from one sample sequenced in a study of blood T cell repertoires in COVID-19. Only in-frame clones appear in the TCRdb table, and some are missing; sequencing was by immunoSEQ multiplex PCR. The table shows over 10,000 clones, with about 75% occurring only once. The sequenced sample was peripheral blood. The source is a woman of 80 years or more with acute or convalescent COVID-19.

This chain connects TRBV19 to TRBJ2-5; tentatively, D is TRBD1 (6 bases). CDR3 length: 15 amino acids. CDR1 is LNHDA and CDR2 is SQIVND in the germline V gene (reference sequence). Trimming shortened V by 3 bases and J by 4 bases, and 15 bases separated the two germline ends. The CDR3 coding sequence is TGTGCCAGTAGTATGGGGACACTCCTTGGAGAGACCCAGTACTTC. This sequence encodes CASSMGTLLGETQYF.

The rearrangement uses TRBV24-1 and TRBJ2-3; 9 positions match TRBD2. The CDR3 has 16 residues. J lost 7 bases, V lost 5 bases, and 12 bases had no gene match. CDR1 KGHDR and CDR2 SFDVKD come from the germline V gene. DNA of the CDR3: TGTGCCACCAGTGCCCGGGGTAGCGGGGGAACCTATACGCAGTATTTT. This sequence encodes CATSARGSGGTYTQYF.

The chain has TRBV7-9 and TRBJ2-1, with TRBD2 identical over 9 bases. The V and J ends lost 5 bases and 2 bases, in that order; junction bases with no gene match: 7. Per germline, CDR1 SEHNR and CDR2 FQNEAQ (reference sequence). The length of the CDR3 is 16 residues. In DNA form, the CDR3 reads TGTGCCAGCAGCGCCCGCGGGGGGGCCGCCTACAATGAGCAGTTCTTC. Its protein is CASSARGGAAYNEQFF.

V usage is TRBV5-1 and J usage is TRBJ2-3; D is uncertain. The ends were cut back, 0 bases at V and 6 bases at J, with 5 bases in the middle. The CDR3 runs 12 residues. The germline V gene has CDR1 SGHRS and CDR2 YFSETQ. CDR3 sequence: CASSLDFDTQYF. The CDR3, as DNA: TGCGCCAGCAGCTTGGACTTCGATACGCAGTATTTT. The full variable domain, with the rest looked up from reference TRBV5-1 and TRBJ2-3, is KAGVTQTPRYLIKTRGQQVTLSCSPISGHRSVSWYQQTPGQGLQFLFEYFSETQRNKGNFPGRFSGRQFSNSRSEMNVSTLELGDSALYLCASSLDFDTQYFGPGTRLTVL.

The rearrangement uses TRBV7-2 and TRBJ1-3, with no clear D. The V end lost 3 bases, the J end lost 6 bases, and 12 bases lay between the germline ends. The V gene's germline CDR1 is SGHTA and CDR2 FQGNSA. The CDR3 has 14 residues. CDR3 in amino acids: CASSLGTVENTIYF. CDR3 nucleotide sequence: TGTGCCAGCAGCTTGGGTACAGTCGAAAACACCATATATTTT. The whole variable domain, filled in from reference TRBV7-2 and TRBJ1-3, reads GAGVSQSPSNKVTEKGKDVELRCDPISGHTALYWYRQSLGQGLEFLIYFQGNSAPDKSGLPSDRFSAERTGGSVSTLTIQRTQQEDSAVYLCASSLGTVENTIYFGEGSWLTVV.

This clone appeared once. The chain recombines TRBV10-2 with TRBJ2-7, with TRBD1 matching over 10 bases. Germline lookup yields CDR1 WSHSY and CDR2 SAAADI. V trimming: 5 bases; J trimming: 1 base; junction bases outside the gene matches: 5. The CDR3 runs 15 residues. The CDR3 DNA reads TGCGCCAGCAGTCCCGGGACAGGGGAGTCCTACGAGCAGTACTTC. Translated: CASSPGTGESYEQYF.

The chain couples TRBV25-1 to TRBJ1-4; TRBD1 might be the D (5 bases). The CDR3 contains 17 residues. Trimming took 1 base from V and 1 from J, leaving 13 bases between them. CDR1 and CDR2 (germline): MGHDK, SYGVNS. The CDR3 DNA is TGTGCCAGCAGTGAATCCCCAGGGAGGATAACTAATGAAAAACTGTTTTTT. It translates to CASSESPGRITNEKLFF.

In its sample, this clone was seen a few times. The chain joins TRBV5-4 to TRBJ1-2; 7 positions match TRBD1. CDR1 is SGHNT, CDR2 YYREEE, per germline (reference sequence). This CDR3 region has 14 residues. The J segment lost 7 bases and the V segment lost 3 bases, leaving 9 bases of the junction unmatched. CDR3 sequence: CASSSMDRLGGYTF. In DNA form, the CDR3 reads TGTGCCAGCAGCTCGATGGACAGGTTGGGTGGCTACACCTTC. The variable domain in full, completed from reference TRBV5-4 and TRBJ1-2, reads ETGVTQSPTHLIKTRGQQVTLRCSSQSGHNTVSWYQQALGQGPQFIFQYYREEENGRGNFPPRFSGLQFPNYSSELNVNALELDDSALYLCASSSMDRLGGYTFGSGTRLTVV.

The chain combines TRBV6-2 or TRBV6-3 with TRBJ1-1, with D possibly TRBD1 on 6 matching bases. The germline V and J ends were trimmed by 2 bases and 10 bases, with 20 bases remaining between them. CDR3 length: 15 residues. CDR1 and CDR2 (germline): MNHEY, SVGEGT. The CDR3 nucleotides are TGTGCCAGCAGTTACCCTAGTGCAGGGGCCACGGGAGCTTTCTTT. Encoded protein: CASSYPSAGATGAFF.

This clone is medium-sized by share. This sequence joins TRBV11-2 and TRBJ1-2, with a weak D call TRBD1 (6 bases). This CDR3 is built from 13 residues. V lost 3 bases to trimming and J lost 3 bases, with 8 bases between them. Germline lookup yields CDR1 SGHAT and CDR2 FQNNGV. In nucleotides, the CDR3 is TGTGCCAGCAGCTTTCACAGGGACTATGGCTACACCTTC. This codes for CASSFHRDYGYTF.

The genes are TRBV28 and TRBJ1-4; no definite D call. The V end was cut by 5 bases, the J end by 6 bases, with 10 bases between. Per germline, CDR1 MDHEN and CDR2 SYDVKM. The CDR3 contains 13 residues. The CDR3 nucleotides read TGTGCCAGCAGTAAGACCGGAGATGAAAAACTGTTTTTT. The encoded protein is CASSKTGDEKLFF.

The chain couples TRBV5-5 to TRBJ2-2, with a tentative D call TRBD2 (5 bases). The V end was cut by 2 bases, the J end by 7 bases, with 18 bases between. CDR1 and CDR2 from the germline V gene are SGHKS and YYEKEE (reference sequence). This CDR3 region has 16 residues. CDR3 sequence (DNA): TGTGCCAGCAGCTTAGGACTCTCGGTCCTTAGCGGGGAGCTGTTTTTT. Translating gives CASSLGLSVLSGELFF.

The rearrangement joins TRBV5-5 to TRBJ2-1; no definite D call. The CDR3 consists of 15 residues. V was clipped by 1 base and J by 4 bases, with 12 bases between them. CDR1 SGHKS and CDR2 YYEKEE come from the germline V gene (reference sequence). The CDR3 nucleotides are TGTGCCAGCAGCTTGAATACTCAAGATTACAATGAGCAGTTCTTC. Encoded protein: CASSLNTQDYNEQFF.